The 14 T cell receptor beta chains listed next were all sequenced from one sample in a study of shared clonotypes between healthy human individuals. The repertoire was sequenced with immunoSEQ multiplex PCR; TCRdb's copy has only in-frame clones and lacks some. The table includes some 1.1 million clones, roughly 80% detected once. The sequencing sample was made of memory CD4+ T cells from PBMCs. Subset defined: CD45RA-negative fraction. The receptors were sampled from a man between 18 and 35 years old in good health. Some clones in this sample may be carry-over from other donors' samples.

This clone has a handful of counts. CDR3 DNA sequence: TGCAGTGCTAGAGATCCGGGGCTACAGTACTTC. This encodes CSARDPGLQYF. The genes are TRBV20-1 and TRBJ2-7, with D perhaps given as TRBD1 or TRBD2 (5 bases each). In germline, CDR1 is DFQATT, CDR2 SNEGSKA (reference sequence). V lost 0 bases to trimming and J lost 10 bases, with 10 bases between them. This CDR3 has 11 residues.

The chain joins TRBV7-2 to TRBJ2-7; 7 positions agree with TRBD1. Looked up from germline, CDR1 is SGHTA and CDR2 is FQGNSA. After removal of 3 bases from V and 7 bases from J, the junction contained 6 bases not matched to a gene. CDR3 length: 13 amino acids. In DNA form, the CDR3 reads TGTGCCAGCAGCTTCGACAGGGTGAGTGAGCAGTACTTC. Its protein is CASSFDRVSEQYF.

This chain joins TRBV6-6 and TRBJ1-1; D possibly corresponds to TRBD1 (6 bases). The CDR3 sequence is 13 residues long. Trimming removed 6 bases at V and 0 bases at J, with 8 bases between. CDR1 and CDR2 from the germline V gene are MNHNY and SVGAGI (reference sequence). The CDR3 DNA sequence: TGTGCCAGCAGGGGGGACATGAACACTGAAGCTTTCTTT. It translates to CASRGDMNTEAFF.

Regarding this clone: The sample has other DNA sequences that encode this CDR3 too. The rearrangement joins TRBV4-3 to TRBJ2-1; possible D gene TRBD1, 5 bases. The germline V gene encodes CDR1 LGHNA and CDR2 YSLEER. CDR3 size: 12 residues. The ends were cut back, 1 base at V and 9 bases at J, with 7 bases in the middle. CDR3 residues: CASSQGGAEQFF. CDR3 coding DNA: TGCGCCAGCAGCCAAGGTGGGGCTGAGCAGTTCTTC.

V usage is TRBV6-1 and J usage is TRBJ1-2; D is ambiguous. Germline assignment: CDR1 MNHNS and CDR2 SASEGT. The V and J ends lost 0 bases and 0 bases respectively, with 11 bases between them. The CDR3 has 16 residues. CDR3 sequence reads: CASSEAGSATNYGYTF. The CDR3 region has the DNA TGTGCCAGCAGTGAAGCGGGCAGTGCAACTAACTATGGCTACACCTTC.

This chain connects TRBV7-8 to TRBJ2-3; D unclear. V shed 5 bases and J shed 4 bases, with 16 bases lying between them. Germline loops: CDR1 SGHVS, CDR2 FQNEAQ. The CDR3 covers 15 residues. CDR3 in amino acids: CASSPGRVRSDTQYF. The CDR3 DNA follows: TGTGCCAGCAGCCCAGGCCGGGTTAGATCAGATACGCAGTATTTT.

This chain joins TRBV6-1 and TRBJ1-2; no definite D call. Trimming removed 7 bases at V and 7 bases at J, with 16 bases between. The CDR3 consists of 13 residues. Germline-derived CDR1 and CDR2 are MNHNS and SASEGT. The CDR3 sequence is CASNISPEVGYTF. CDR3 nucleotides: TGTGCCAGCAATATTAGTCCTGAAGTTGGCTACACCTTC.

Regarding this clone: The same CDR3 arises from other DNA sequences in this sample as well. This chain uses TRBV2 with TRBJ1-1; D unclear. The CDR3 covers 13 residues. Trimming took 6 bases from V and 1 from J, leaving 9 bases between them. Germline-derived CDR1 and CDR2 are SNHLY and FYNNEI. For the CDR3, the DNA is TGTGCCAGCAGCCTCACGGAGAACACTGAAGCTTTCTTT. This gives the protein CASSLTENTEAFF.

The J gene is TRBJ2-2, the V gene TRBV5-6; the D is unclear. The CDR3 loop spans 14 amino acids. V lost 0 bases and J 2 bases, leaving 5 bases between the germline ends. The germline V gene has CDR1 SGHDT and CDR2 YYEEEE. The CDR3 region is CASSLVPNTGELFF. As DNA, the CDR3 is TGTGCCAGCAGCTTGGTACCCAACACCGGGGAGCTGTTTTTT.

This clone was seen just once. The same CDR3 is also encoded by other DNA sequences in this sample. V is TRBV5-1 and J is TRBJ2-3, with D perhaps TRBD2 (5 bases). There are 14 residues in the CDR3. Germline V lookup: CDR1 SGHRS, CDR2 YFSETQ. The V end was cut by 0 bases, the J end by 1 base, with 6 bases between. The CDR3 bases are TGCGCCAGCAGCTTGGGAGCGGGCACAGATACGCAGTATTTT. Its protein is CASSLGAGTDTQYF.

The CDR3 sequence is CASSPGGGTDTQYF. DNA of the CDR3: TGTGCCAGCAGCCCAGGTGGTGGCACAGATACGCAGTATTTT. The V and J genes are TRBV7-3 and TRBJ2-3; D call uncertain. The germline gives CDR1 SGHTA, CDR2 FQGTGA. Between the trimmed V and J ends, which lost 5 bases and 1 base, there was a span of 10 bases. CDR3 length: 14 amino acids.

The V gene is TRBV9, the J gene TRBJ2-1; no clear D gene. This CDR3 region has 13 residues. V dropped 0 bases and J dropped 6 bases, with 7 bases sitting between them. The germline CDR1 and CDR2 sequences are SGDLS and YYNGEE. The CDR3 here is CASSVGTGNEQFF. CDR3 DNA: TGTGCCAGCAGCGTAGGGACCGGCAATGAGCAGTTCTTC.

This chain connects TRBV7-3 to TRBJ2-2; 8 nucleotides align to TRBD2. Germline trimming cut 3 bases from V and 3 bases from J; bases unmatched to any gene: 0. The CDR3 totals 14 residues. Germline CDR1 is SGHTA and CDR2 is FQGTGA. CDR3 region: CASSFGRDTGELFF. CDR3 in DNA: TGTGCCAGCAGCTTCGGGAGGGACACCGGGGAGCTGTTTTTT.

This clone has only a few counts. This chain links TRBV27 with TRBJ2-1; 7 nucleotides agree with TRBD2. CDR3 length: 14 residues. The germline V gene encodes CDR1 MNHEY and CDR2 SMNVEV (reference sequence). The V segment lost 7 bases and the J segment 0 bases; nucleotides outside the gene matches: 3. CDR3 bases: TGTGCCAGCATGGGCGGGAGCTCCTACAATGAGCAGTTCTTC. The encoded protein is CASMGGSSYNEQFF.